The clone carrying this TCR beta chain was found a few times. Its antigen is still unknown. Between the trimmed V and J ends, which lost 3 bases and 5 bases, there was a span of 10 bases. Germline V gene sequence: CDR1 MNHEY, CDR2 SVGAGI. The CDR3 length is 13 residues. This record belongs to a study of identical twins. Findings and limits, study-wide: The study reached conclusions through statistical analysis that was cross-sectional, not following the same donors.

In TCRdb, the 5' RACE reads were re-called with MiXCR into one record per CDR3 protein. The sample lists approximately 500,000 distinct CDR3 sequences, about 24% occurring once. These data are also associated with another study on T cells expressing NK-cell markers. Turning to that study: The CD3+CD56-NKG2C+ fraction of a few donors was likewise dominated by these clonotypes.

The receptor was isolated from a woman between 18 and 29 years old in good health. The chain joins TRBV6-5 to TRBJ1-1; maybe TRBD1 (5 bases). Sequencing was performed on CD4+ T cells sorted from blood. For the CDR3, the DNA is TGTGCCAGCAGTTATCGGGCAGGGACTGAAGCTTTCTTT. This sequence encodes CASSYRAGTEAFF.